The 18 T cell receptor beta chains below come from one sample, sequenced in a study of cytomegalovirus exposure and HLA in healthy donors. The PCR ran on 60 Vbeta and 13 Jbeta primers. TCRdb's table, derived via immunoSEQ multiplex PCR, lists solely in-frame clones and lacks some. The table has some 57,000 clones, about 89% seen once. Sequenced sample: PBMCs. These receptors all stem from a man aged 30-40 years in good health and CMV-seropositive.

The rearrangement links TRBV7-6 to TRBJ2-2; D possibly corresponds to TRBD1 (5 bases). V gave up 5 bases and J gave up 5 bases, with 18 bases separating them. The CDR3 is 16 amino acids. The germline V gene has CDR1 SGHVS and CDR2 FNYEAQ. The CDR3 protein is CASSPQGRSVTGELFF. The CDR3 coding sequence is TGTGCCAGCAGCCCCCAGGGCAGGTCGGTTACCGGGGAGCTGTTTTTT.

This rearrangement joins TRBV11-3 to TRBJ2-1, with 9 bases aligning to TRBD2. V lost 4 bases to trimming and J lost 8 bases; unmatched junction nucleotides: 9. Germline V gives CDR1 SGHNT, CDR2 YENEEA. This CDR3 comprises 15 residues. The CDR3 sequence: CASSYLGSGSHEQFF. CDR3 bases: TGTGCCAGCAGCTACTTGGGTAGCGGGAGTCATGAGCAGTTCTTC.

In this sample, this clone turned up a few times. The V and J genes are TRBV18 and TRBJ1-1, with D unresolved. The CDR3 loop spans 12 amino acids. V lost 6 bases to trimming and J lost 5 bases, with 10 bases between them. Germline V gene sequence: CDR1 KGHSH, CDR2 LQKENI. CDR3 sequence: CASSQAGTEAFF. As DNA, the CDR3 is TGTGCCAGCTCCCAGGCGGGAACTGAAGCTTTCTTT.

This chain connects TRBV2 to TRBJ1-6, with TRBD1 identical over 7 bases. The trim removed 6 bases at V and 10 bases at J, leaving 9 bases unmatched. This CDR3 has 14 residues. Germline V gives CDR1 SNHLY, CDR2 FYNNEI. CDR3 DNA sequence: TGTGCCAGCAGCTACAACAGGGGACAATCACCCCTCCACTTT. Translated, it gives CASSYNRGQSPLHF.

The chain links TRBV5-6 to TRBJ2-3, with TRBD2 matching over 9 bases. CDR1 and CDR2 (germline): SGHDT, YYEEEE. J was trimmed by 12 bases and V by 2 bases; bases with no gene match: 4. The CDR3 runs to 12 residues. The CDR3 DNA reads as TGTGCCAGCAGCTTAAGCGGGAGGCCCCAGTATTTT. It yields the protein CASSLSGRPQYF.

V gene TRBV29-1 combines with J gene TRBJ2-7, with TRBD1 identical over 8 bases. Germline V gene sequence: CDR1 SQVTM, CDR2 ANQGSEA. This CDR3 is built from 12 residues. V dropped 1 base and J dropped 6; count of bases not matched to a gene: 2. CDR3 coding DNA: TGCAGCGTTGAAGGGACAGGGTCCGAGCAGTACTTC. Protein product: CSVEGTGSEQYF.

The rearrangement uses TRBV19 and TRBJ2-7, with TRBD2 as a possible D gene (5 bases). Germline lookup yields CDR1 LNHDA and CDR2 SQIVND (reference sequence). V was trimmed by 3 bases and J by 5 bases, leaving 14 bases between them. The CDR3 contains 14 residues. The CDR3 coding sequence is TGTGCCAGTAGTATGGACTCCTGGAGAAACGAGCAGTACTTC. Protein sequence: CASSMDSWRNEQYF.

This chain uses TRBV6-5 with TRBJ1-4; TRBD1 agrees at 9 bases. V lost 6 bases and J lost 8; bases outside the gene matches: 4. The length of the CDR3 is 13 residues. Germline V gene sequence: CDR1 MNHEY, CDR2 SVGAGI. As DNA, the CDR3 is TGTGCCAGCAGGGGACAGGGTGAGGAAAAACTGTTTTTT. Residues: CASRGQGEEKLFF.

The chain couples TRBV2 to TRBJ2-7; weak D call: TRBD2 (5 bases). Germline values: CDR1 SNHLY, CDR2 FYNNEI. Trimming removed 0 bases from V and 2 bases from J, with 11 bases in between. The CDR3 contains 15 residues. CDR3 in DNA: TGTGCCAGCAGTGAAGCGGGAGAGATTGCCTACGAGCAGTACTTC. Its protein is CASSEAGEIAYEQYF.

J is TRBJ2-7 and V is TRBV21-1; the table's D call, TRBD1, was not checked against the DNA. TRBV21-1 is a documented pseudogene. The CDR3 covers 15 residues. CDR3 in DNA: TGTGCCAGCAGCAACGGACAGATCCGCGGCTACGAGCAGTACTTC. Protein product: CASSNGQIRGYEQYF.

This clone counts as medium-sized. The chain has TRBV5-8 and TRBJ1-5; D remains ambiguous. V lost 0 bases to trimming and J lost 4 bases, with 14 bases between them. CDR3 length: 16 residues. CDR1 and CDR2 from the germline V gene are SGHTS and YDEGEE. CDR3 protein: CASSLEWRAENQPQHF. The DNA for the CDR3 is TGTGCCAGCAGCTTGGAGTGGAGGGCGGAGAATCAGCCCCAGCATTTT.

The chain links TRBV4-1 to TRBJ1-1; 9 positions agree with TRBD1. After removal of 4 bases from V and 5 bases from J, the junction contained 8 bases not matched to a gene. CDR1 is MGHRA and CDR2 is YSYEKL in the germline V gene. The CDR3 sequence is 15 residues long. For the CDR3, the DNA is TGCGCCAGCAGCCGAGCCGGGACAGGGTGGACTGAAGCTTTCTTT. It codes for CASSRAGTGWTEAFF.

The sample holds a few counts of this clone. V gene TRBV5-5 combines with J gene TRBJ2-2, with D unresolved. Germline CDR1 SGHKS, CDR2 YYEKEE (reference sequence). Deletions cut 4 bases from V and 0 bases from J, with 16 bases between. The CDR3 is made up of 17 amino acids. The CDR3 loop reads CASSQDTVASNTGELFF. CDR3 DNA: TGTGCCAGCAGCCAAGATACGGTAGCTTCGAACACCGGGGAGCTGTTTTTT.

V gene TRBV7-8 combines with J gene TRBJ1-4; D is uncertain. Germline V gene data show CDR1 as SGHVS and CDR2 as FQNEAQ. The CDR3 spans 16 residues. With 4 bases removed from V and 5 bases from J, the gap between germline ends came to 17 bases. The DNA for the CDR3 is TGTGCCAGCAGCTCGACCGGTGACAAGAAAAATGAAAAACTGTTTTTT. This codes for CASSSTGDKKNEKLFF.

CDR3 nucleotides: TGCGCCAGCAGTCCTACAGGGAGAGTTAATGGCTACACCTTC. Protein: CASSPTGRVNGYTF. This sequence joins TRBV5-1 and TRBJ1-2; D possibly corresponds to TRBD1 (6 bases). Germline values: CDR1 SGHRS, CDR2 YFSETQ. With 5 bases removed from V and 6 bases from J, the gap between germline ends came to 17 bases. The length of the CDR3 is 14 residues.

This clone came up a few times. The V gene is TRBV5-6, the J gene TRBJ2-1; 12 bases are a match to TRBD2. Germline V gene lookup returns CDR1 SGHDT and CDR2 YYEEEE. The CDR3 is made up of 15 amino acids. Trimming at V came to 0 bases and at J to 6 bases, leaving 1 base not matched to a gene. The CDR3 bases are TGTGCCAGCAGCTTGGGGACTAGCGGGATCAATGAGCAGTTCTTC. Its translation is CASSLGTSGINEQFF.

V is TRBV6-1 and J is TRBJ1-1; 8 bases match TRBD1. This CDR3 is built from 14 residues. Per the germline V gene, CDR1 is MNHNS and CDR2 is SASEGT. V was pared by 7 bases and J by 5 bases, with 9 bases of the junction left unmatched. CDR3 sequence: CASKPDRATTEAFF. The CDR3 nucleotides are TGTGCCAGCAAGCCGGACAGGGCAACGACTGAAGCTTTCTTT.

The chain couples TRBV27 to TRBJ1-1; the D gene is possibly TRBD1 (6 bases). With 4 bases removed from V and 1 base from J, the gap between germline ends came to 10 bases. CDR1 is MNHEY, CDR2 SMNVEV, per germline (reference sequence). The CDR3 covers 14 residues. The CDR3 loop reads CASSSTGWNTEAFF. DNA of the CDR3: TGTGCCAGCAGTTCGACAGGTTGGAACACTGAAGCTTTCTTT.